The next 32 T cell receptor beta chains were all read from a single sample in a study of blood T cell repertoires in COVID-19. TCRdb's copy holds only in-frame clones and misses some; the assay was immunoSEQ multiplex PCR. The sample yields 130,000 to 150,000 clones, less than 90% seen once. Input material: peripheral blood. These receptor sequences come from a human donor in a cohort sampled during active COVID-19.

V usage is TRBV20-1 and J usage is TRBJ2-2; 7 bases align to TRBD2. Germline loops: CDR1 DFQATT, CDR2 SNEGSKA (reference sequence). Trimming cost V 3 bases and J 2 bases; bases outside gene matches: 9. The CDR3 loop spans 16 amino acids. CDR3 DNA: TGCAGTGCTAGTGGGGGAGGGCAGGGCAACACCGGGGAGCTGTTTTTT. It is translated as CSASGGGQGNTGELFF.

The chain couples TRBV6-4 to TRBJ2-1; D is unclear. Germline-derived CDR1 and CDR2 are MRHNA and SNTAGT. V shed 2 bases and J shed 6 bases, with 14 bases lying between them. CDR3 size: 15 residues. DNA for the CDR3: TGTGCCAGCAGTGACCGGTTAGACTCCATCAATGAGCAGTTCTTC. Amino acids: CASSDRLDSINEQFF.

The count of this clone is one. This chain links TRBV21-1 with TRBJ1-6. TRBV21-1 is deemed a pseudogene. This CDR3 spans 17 amino acids. CDR3 DNA sequence: TGTGCCAGCAGCAAAGCCGAGGGCCGGGAGGAGAATTCACCCCTCCACTTT. This encodes CASSKAEGREENSPLHF.

On this clone: Other DNA sequences from this sample encode an identical CDR3 as well. The rearrangement joins TRBV4-2 to TRBJ1-4; 10 nucleotides agree with TRBD1. Germline loops: CDR1 LGHNA, CDR2 YNFKEQ. This CDR3 comprises 14 residues. Unmatched junction bases numbered 0, after V lost 3 bases and J lost 5 bases. CDR3 DNA sequence: TGTGCCAGCAGCCAGGGACAGGGGAATGAAAAACTGTTTTTT. Residues: CASSQGQGNEKLFF.

V and J are TRBV19 and TRBJ2-7; a weak D match, TRBD2 (7 bases). Germline V gives CDR1 LNHDA, CDR2 SQIVND (reference sequence). The CDR3 is 15 residues long. V lost 1 base and J 1 base, leaving 11 bases between the germline ends. The CDR3 nucleotides read TGTGCCAGTAGTATAGGGGGGGGCAATTCCTACGAGCAGTACTTC. The encoded protein is CASSIGGGNSYEQYF.

The chain has TRBV6-2 or TRBV6-3 and TRBJ2-7; D gene unclear. V lost 2 bases and J 4 bases, leaving 15 bases between the germline ends. Germline assignment: CDR1 MNHEY and CDR2 SVGEGT. The CDR3 runs to 15 residues. The chain's CDR3 is CASSYSDTIRYEQYF. The CDR3 coding sequence is TGTGCCAGCAGTTACAGTGACACCATTAGGTACGAGCAGTACTTC.

The chain is built from TRBV2 and TRBJ1-6; possibly TRBD1 for D (5 bases). Germline V gives CDR1 SNHLY, CDR2 FYNNEI. V was clipped by 6 bases and J by 10 bases, with 13 bases between them. CDR3 length equals 13 residues. The CDR3 nucleotides are TGTGCCAGCAGGATAGGGGTAAGGTCACCCCTCCACTTT. Amino acid sequence: CASRIGVRSPLHF.

The chain employs TRBV15 and TRBJ1-2; D may be TRBD1 (5 bases). Germline V lookup: CDR1 LNHNV, CDR2 YYDKDF (reference sequence). The CDR3 has 16 residues. V shed 1 base and J shed 2 bases, with 14 bases lying between them. The CDR3 nucleotides read TGTGCCACCAGCAGAGTTAAGGACAAATTAAACTATGGCTACACCTTC. Its translation is CATSRVKDKLNYGYTF.

The chain has TRBV13 and TRBJ2-7; 10 nucleotides match TRBD1. This CDR3 comprises 14 residues. Germline CDR1 and CDR2: PRHDT and FYEKMQ (reference sequence). V was pared by 4 bases and J by 3 bases, with 3 bases of the junction left unmatched. In nucleotides, the CDR3 is TGTGCCAGCAGCTCGCGGACAGGGGGCTACGAGCAGTACTTC. Protein sequence: CASSSRTGGYEQYF.

A remark on this clone: Other DNA sequences within the sample encode an identical CDR3. V gene TRBV27 combines with J gene TRBJ2-1; D is uncertain. Germline CDR1 and CDR2: MNHEY and SMNVEV (reference sequence). Trimming stripped 2 bases from V and 4 bases from J, with 12 bases between. The CDR3 extends over 15 amino acids. This CDR3 is CASSLSLPRYNEQFF. The CDR3 DNA reads as TGTGCCAGCAGTTTAAGTCTGCCGAGGTACAATGAGCAGTTCTTC.

V and J are TRBV2 and TRBJ1-2; TRBD1 matches 8 bases. Germline V lookup: CDR1 SNHLY, CDR2 FYNNEI. CDR3 length equals 16 residues. The J segment lost 0 bases and the V segment lost 1 base, leaving 4 bases of the junction unmatched. The CDR3 is CASSEGRGPANYGYTF. The DNA of the CDR3 is TGTGCCAGCAGTGAAGGCAGGGGGCCAGCTAACTATGGCTACACCTTC. The full variable domain, rest sourced from reference TRBV2 and TRBJ1-2, is EPEVTQTPSHQVTQMGQEVILRCVPISNHLYFYWYRQILGQKVEFLVSFYNNEISEKSEIFDDQFSVERPDGSNFTLKIRSTKLEDSAMYFCASSEGRGPANYGYTFGSGTRLTVV.

The chain employs TRBV19 and TRBJ1-2; D might be TRBD1 (5 bases). CDR1 LNHDA and CDR2 SQIVND come from the germline V gene (reference sequence). The CDR3 runs 18 residues. Trimming stripped 4 bases from V and 1 base from J, with 22 bases between. The CDR3 DNA follows: TGTGCCAGTAGTAAAAATGGGGTCGGGGGGAAGTTTAACTATGGCTACACCTTC. Translation: CASSKNGVGGKFNYGYTF.

The gene calls are TRBV29-1 and TRBJ2-5; 7 positions match TRBD2. The CDR3 is 13 amino acids. Germline V gene lookup returns CDR1 SQVTM and CDR2 ANQGSEA. Trimming took 5 bases from V and 5 from J; bases not matched to a gene: 8. CDR3 loop: CSVLRPGRETQYF. Here the CDR3 DNA reads TGCAGCGTTCTACGTCCCGGGAGGGAGACCCAGTACTTC.

The chain combines TRBV6-2 or TRBV6-3 with TRBJ1-1; D remains unclear. The CDR3 is 14 amino acids. The ends were cut back, 4 bases at V and 1 base at J, with 10 bases in the middle. Germline lookup yields CDR1 MNHEY and CDR2 SVGEGT. The CDR3 here is CASSSRLPNTEAFF. The CDR3 coding sequence is TGTGCCAGCAGTTCGAGGTTACCGAACACTGAAGCTTTCTTT.

This clone was seen many times. The V call is TRBV19, the J call TRBJ2-1; TRBD2 matches at 8 bases. This CDR3 has 15 amino acids. J gave up 3 bases and V 8 bases, and 9 bases lay outside the gene matches. The germline V gene encodes CDR1 LNHDA and CDR2 SQIVND (reference sequence). Here the CDR3 reads CASGPVSGGYNEQFF. The CDR3 DNA reads as TGTGCCAGTGGCCCTGTGAGCGGGGGCTACAATGAGCAGTTCTTC.

This rearrangement joins TRBV6-5 to TRBJ1-5, with D uncertain. Trimming stripped 4 bases from V and 3 bases from J, with 4 bases between. Germline V lookup: CDR1 MNHEY, CDR2 SVGAGI. The CDR3 extends over 12 amino acids. The CDR3 nucleotides are TGTGCCAGCAGTTCCGTCAATCAGCCCCAGCATTTT. This encodes CASSSVNQPQHF.

The chain uses TRBV7-2 and TRBJ2-3; D not certain. Germline V gene lookup returns CDR1 SGHTA and CDR2 FQGNSA. The CDR3 covers 14 residues. V shed 5 bases and J shed 2 bases, with 11 bases lying between them. CDR3 bases: TGTGCCAGCAGCAGTGACACGAACACAGATACGCAGTATTTT. This translates into CASSSDTNTDTQYF.

This clone was counted only a few times. The rearrangement links TRBV2 to TRBJ1-2; 9 nucleotides line up with TRBD1. CDR1 SNHLY and CDR2 FYNNEI come from the germline V gene. This CDR3 region has 16 residues. Trimming removed 4 bases from V and 6 bases from J; junction bases left unmatched: 12. Written as DNA, the CDR3 is TGTGCCAGCAGTGCCTTTGGTTCGGACAGGGGCGATGGCTACACCTTC. It encodes CASSAFGSDRGDGYTF.

This clone was seen more than once but under ten times. The rearrangement joins TRBV7-2 to TRBJ2-1; tentatively, D is TRBD2 (5 bases). The CDR3 is 15 residues long. The V gene's germline CDR1 is SGHTA and CDR2 FQGNSA. The germline V and J ends were trimmed by 1 base and 0 bases, with 7 bases remaining between them. The CDR3 here is CASSLDSGSYNEQFF. The CDR3 DNA is TGTGCCAGCAGCTTAGACAGCGGCTCCTACAATGAGCAGTTCTTC.

The J gene is TRBJ1-3, the V gene TRBV5-6, with 7 bases aligning to TRBD1. Germline CDR1 and CDR2: SGHDT and YYEEEE. The V and J ends lost 4 bases and 0 bases, in that order; junction bases with no gene match: 7. CDR3 size: 16 residues. CDR3 nucleotide sequence: TGTGCCAGCAGCATGGGACAGACTTCCTCTGGAAACACCATATATTTT. It encodes CASSMGQTSSGNTIYF.

This clone was counted between two and nine times. The chain links TRBV7-7 to TRBJ1-5, with D perhaps TRBD1 (5 bases). Germline V CDR1 and CDR2: SSHAT, FNYEAQ (reference sequence). This CDR3 spans 13 amino acids. CDR3 nucleotides: TGTGCTGTGGGCCCGGGGGGTAATCAGCCCCAGCATTTT. Residues: CAVGPGGNQPQHF. Together with reference TRBV7-7 and TRBJ1-5, the CDR3 gives the full variable domain: GAGVSQSPRYKVTKRGQDVTLRCDPISSHATLYWYQQALGQGPEFLTYFNYEAQPDKSGLPSDRFSAERPEGSISTLTIQRTEQRDSAMYRCAVGPGGNQPQHFGDGTRLSIL.

This chain joins TRBV16 and TRBJ2-5; 7 bases fit TRBD2. CDR1 and CDR2 from the germline V gene are KGHSY and FQNENV. Germline trimming cut 0 bases from V and 5 bases from J; bases unmatched to any gene: 3. The CDR3 is 14 residues long. CDR3 sequence: CASSQSSGGETQYF. CDR3 sequence (DNA): TGTGCCAGCAGCCAATCATCGGGGGGTGAGACCCAGTACTTC.

CDR3 protein: CASAAGEYNEQFF. DNA for the CDR3: TGTGCCAGCGCAGCGGGGGAGTACAATGAGCAGTTCTTC. The chain couples TRBV2 to TRBJ2-1; 8 bases match TRBD2. CDR3 size: 13 residues. Germline lookup yields CDR1 SNHLY and CDR2 FYNNEI. V dropped 8 bases and J dropped 4; count of bases not matched to a gene: 4.

The chain has TRBV5-1 and TRBJ1-1, with D perhaps TRBD1 (6 bases). CDR1 and CDR2 (germline): SGHRS, YFSETQ. CDR3 length: 15 residues. V lost 2 bases to trimming and J lost 3 bases, with 14 bases between them. As DNA, the CDR3 is TGCGCCAGCAGCTTTGGTGGGGGCGGACACACTGAAGCTTTCTTT. Protein sequence: CASSFGGGGHTEAFF.

The rearrangement joins TRBV19 to TRBJ2-2; D might be TRBD2 (5 bases). This CDR3 has 12 amino acids. The V and J ends lost 10 bases and 6 bases respectively, with 12 bases between them. CDR1 and CDR2 from the germline V gene are LNHDA and SQIVND (reference sequence). The CDR3: CATGSRAGELFF. CDR3 in DNA: TGTGCCACCGGCTCGAGGGCCGGGGAGCTGTTTTTT.

The J gene is TRBJ2-5, the V gene TRBV10-1; tentative D call: TRBD1 (6 bases). This CDR3 is built from 15 residues. V dropped 6 bases and J dropped 5 bases, with 19 bases sitting between them. From germline, CDR1 is WNHNN and CDR2 SYGVQD (reference sequence). The chain's CDR3 is CASSRDTRGRETQYF. CDR3 in DNA: TGCGCCAGCAGCCGGGACACCCGCGGACGGGAGACCCAGTACTTC.

This chain links TRBV5-1 with TRBJ2-2, with D tentatively TRBD1 (6 bases). Germline CDR1 and CDR2: SGHRS and YFSETQ. Deletions cut 4 bases from V and 1 base from J, with 11 bases between. The CDR3 runs to 15 residues. The CDR3 region is CASSRTALNTGELFF. Written as DNA, the CDR3 is TGCGCCAGCAGCCGGACAGCTCTGAACACCGGGGAGCTGTTTTTT.

The CDR3 reads CASTRTGGAYMYTEAFF. CDR3 DNA sequence: TGCGCCAGCACCCGGACAGGGGGGGCGTATATGTACACTGAAGCTTTCTTT. The chain is built from TRBV4-1 and TRBJ1-1, with TRBD1 matching 10 bases. Germline V CDR1 and CDR2: MGHRA, YSYEKL. Germline trimming cut 7 bases from V and 3 bases from J; bases unmatched to any gene: 14. The CDR3 extends over 17 amino acids.

The gene calls are TRBV6-2 or TRBV6-3 and TRBJ2-1; TRBD2 matches at 9 bases. V lost 6 bases and J lost 2; bases outside the gene matches: 11. Germline values: CDR1 MNHEY, CDR2 SVGEGT. This CDR3 has 17 amino acids. The CDR3 is CASSPGMGLAPYNEQFF. Written as DNA, the CDR3 is TGTGCCAGCAGCCCTGGGATGGGACTAGCCCCCTACAATGAGCAGTTCTTC.

The V gene is TRBV5-1, the J gene TRBJ2-7; D is uncertain. The CDR3 contains 15 residues. The V gene lost 4 bases and the J gene lost 0 bases, with 14 bases spanning the gap. Germline-derived CDR1 and CDR2 are SGHRS and YFSETQ. The CDR3 sequence: CASSPRIDNSYEQYF. The CDR3 DNA follows: TGCGCCAGCAGCCCACGCATCGACAACTCCTACGAGCAGTACTTC.

The CDR3 DNA is TGTGCCAGCAGCCTGCAGAAGGGGGTCGGCACAGATACGCAGTATTTT. Amino acids: CASSLQKGVGTDTQYF. This chain joins TRBV7-2 and TRBJ2-3, with D possibly matching TRBD1 (6 bases). The CDR3 runs 16 residues. Per germline, CDR1 SGHTA and CDR2 FQGNSA. Trimming stripped 5 bases from V and 1 base from J, with 16 bases between.

The chain recombines TRBV6-5 with TRBJ2-7; 8 bases line up with TRBD1. The V segment lost 5 bases and the J segment 4 bases; nucleotides outside the gene matches: 7. Germline V CDR1 and CDR2: MNHEY, SVGAGI. CDR3 length equals 14 residues. Written as DNA, the CDR3 is TGTGCCAGCAGTAAACAGGGGGTATTATACGAGCAGTACTTC. This encodes CASSKQGVLYEQYF.